This T cell receptor (beta chain) is from a study of T cells after yellow fever vaccination. This clonotype has more than one count but fewer than ten. TCRdb re-called the 5' RACE reads with MiXCR, one entry per CDR3 protein. This table holds approximately 550,000 distinct CDR3 sequences, roughly 13% found once. In germline, CDR1 is SEHNR, CDR2 FQNEAQ (reference sequence). CDR3 length equals 14 residues. Trimming pared 7 bases from V and 3 bases from J, leaving 15 bases between. Sequencing was performed on PBMCs, taken on the day of the yellow fever booster vaccination. J is TRBJ1-1 and V is TRBV7-9; D is undetermined. This clonotype was sampled from a man younger than 40 who received the YFV17D yellow fever vaccine. CDR3 DNA: TGTGCCAGCACTCAGGCGGGGAAGGACACTGAAGCTTTCTTT. Translated, it gives CASTQAGKDTEAFF.